The clone carrying this T cell receptor beta chain was recorded at least ten times. Its antigen is undetermined. This sample was included in a study of identical twins. The study, taken as a whole, reports: The more abundant beta clonotypes in cord blood had fewer insertions, and memory repertoires did not show this. Out-of-frame alpha sequences common to twins exhibited an excess of low generation probability. The analysis was cross-sectional rather than longitudinal within donors.

The CDR3 length is 16 residues. V lost 3 bases and J 0 bases, leaving 12 bases between the germline ends. TCRdb reanalysed the 5' RACE reads using MiXCR and keeps one entry per CDR3 protein. The repertoire holds 450,000 or so distinct CDR3 sequences, with less than 25% as singletons. This sample was shared with a second study, whose subject was T cells expressing NK-cell markers. This second study notes: Of the CD8+ T cell pool in about 6 donors, about 1.0-7.0% was accounted for by dominant NKG2C+ clonotypes.

The TCR was taken from a woman aged 18-29 years in good health. V gene TRBV12-3 or TRBV12-4 combines with J gene TRBJ2-1; D is possibly TRBD2 (5 bases). Source material: CD4+ T cells sorted from blood. This CDR3 reads CASSLGGRRSYNEQFF. The CDR3 DNA is TGTGCCAGCAGTTTGGGCGGGCGCCGCTCCTACAATGAGCAGTTCTTC.